This entry lists 30 T cell receptor beta chains sequenced from one sample in a study of response to subunit inactivated influenza vaccine. TCRdb passed the RT-PCR reads through MiXCR, listing each CDR3 protein once. The table has about 530,000 distinct CDR3 sequences, roughly 13% seen once. The source material was PBMCs from blood, sampled roughly 6 weeks after vaccination. The receptors derive from a middle-aged man who received an inactivated influenza vaccine.

This clonotype appeared many times. The CDR3 DNA reads as TGTGCCAGCGGACAGATACCCTACAATGAGCAGTTCTTC. Protein: CASGQIPYNEQFF. The V and J genes are TRBV28 and TRBJ2-1, with D possibly matching TRBD1 (6 bases). The CDR3 runs to 13 residues. The V and J ends lost 8 bases and 2 bases respectively, with 10 bases between them. The germline CDR1 and CDR2 sequences are MDHEN and SYDVKM.

The table lists this clonotype with a few counts. The chain joins TRBV28 to TRBJ2-7; 7 positions match TRBD1. Per the germline V gene, CDR1 is MDHEN and CDR2 is SYDVKM. This CDR3 comprises 14 residues. J gave up 1 base and V 5 bases, and 5 bases lay outside the gene matches. Here the CDR3 reads CASSTGTVSYEQYF. As DNA, the CDR3 is TGTGCCAGCAGTACCGGGACAGTATCCTACGAGCAGTACTTC.

This sequence joins TRBV12-3 or TRBV12-4 and TRBJ2-5; D may match TRBD1 or TRBD2 (5 bases each). Trimming pared 7 bases from V and 2 bases from J, leaving 14 bases between. The CDR3 loop spans 14 amino acids. For the CDR3, the DNA is TGTGCCAGCACCCGGGACCTCCTGCAAGAGACCCAGTACTTC. Amino acid sequence: CASTRDLLQETQYF.

This clonotype occurred a few times. The V gene is TRBV12-5, the J gene TRBJ2-1; D call uncertain. CDR1 and CDR2 from the germline V gene are LGHNT and FRNRAP. This CDR3 has 12 residues. V was pared by 3 bases and J by 3 bases, with 3 bases between. The CDR3 bases are TGTGCTAGTGGTTTCAGCTACAATGAGCAGTTCTTC. Residues: CASGFSYNEQFF.

The gene calls are TRBV7-8 and TRBJ2-7; D gene ambiguous. Germline assignment: CDR1 SGHVS and CDR2 FQNEAQ. Trimming took 5 bases from V and 7 from J, leaving 12 bases between them. The CDR3 has 12 amino acids. The CDR3 bases are TGTGCCAGCAGCCCCCCTTTTGGGGAGCAGTACTTC. It is translated as CASSPPFGEQYF.

This clonotype was recorded many times. The genes are TRBV7-2 and TRBJ2-2; D could derive from TRBD1 or TRBD2 (5 bases each). Germline CDR1 is SGHTA and CDR2 is FQGNSA. V gave up 2 bases and J gave up 2 bases, with 12 bases separating them. The CDR3 length is 16 residues. In nucleotides, the CDR3 is TGTGCCAGCAGCTTAACACTCGGGGCTAACACCGGGGAGCTGTTTTTT. This gives the protein CASSLTLGANTGELFF.

In this sample, this clonotype turned up a few times. The chain uses TRBV24-1 and TRBJ2-6, with D perhaps matching TRBD2 (5 bases). The CDR3 has 15 amino acids. Trimming removed 12 bases at V and 2 bases at J, with 16 bases between. Germline-derived CDR1 and CDR2 are KGHDR and SFDVKD. The CDR3 nucleotides read TGTGCCCCATCGCGAGGGTACCCTGGGGCCAACGTCCTGACTTTC. This codes for CAPSRGYPGANVLTF.

In this sample, this clonotype turned up many times. This chain links TRBV7-2 with TRBJ2-5, with 9 bases matching TRBD1. The length of the CDR3 is 15 residues. The V and J ends lost 3 bases and 2 bases, in that order; junction bases with no gene match: 4. Germline CDR1 and CDR2: SGHTA and FQGNSA. The DNA of the CDR3 is TGTGCCAGCAGCTTGGGACAGGGTTATCAAGAGACCCAGTACTTC. It is translated as CASSLGQGYQETQYF.

This clonotype has just a few counts. V gene TRBV5-1 combines with J gene TRBJ2-7; 7 nucleotides match TRBD1. Unmatched junction bases numbered 6, after V lost 2 bases and J lost 1 base. This CDR3 is 15 amino acids long. From germline, CDR1 is SGHRS and CDR2 YFSETQ. The CDR3 protein is CASSLDPGQSYEQYF. In DNA, the CDR3 is TGCGCCAGCAGCTTAGACCCGGGACAGTCCTACGAGCAGTACTTC.

This clonotype was found a few times. J is TRBJ2-7 and V is TRBV7-9; the match to TRBD1 covers 9 bases. This CDR3 contains 13 residues. CDR1 and CDR2 (germline): SEHNR, FQNEAQ (reference sequence). J lost 4 bases, V lost 5 bases, and 3 bases had no gene match. The CDR3 spells CASSRDREYEQYF. CDR3 in DNA: TGTGCCAGCAGCCGGGACAGGGAGTACGAGCAGTACTTC.

On this clonotype itself: A much larger clone differs from this one at a single base, so this may be a read error. The chain links TRBV28 to TRBJ2-6, with no clear D. CDR1 is MDHEN, CDR2 SYDVKM, per germline. CDR3 length: 16 residues. CDR3 in amino acids: CATSLSRATGANVLTF. Written as DNA, the CDR3 is TGTGCCACCAGTTTATCTAGGGCCACTGGGGCCAACGTCCTGACTTTC.

The rearrangement joins TRBV29-1 to TRBJ2-1, with 8 bases identical to TRBD1. Germline CDR1 and CDR2: SQVTM and ANQGSEA. V trimming: 5 bases; J trimming: 4 bases; junction bases outside the gene matches: 1. This CDR3 has 12 residues. The DNA for the CDR3 is TGCAGCGTTAGGACAGGGTACAATGAGCAGTTCTTC. This translates into CSVRTGYNEQFF.

In its sample, this clonotype was seen a few times. This chain connects TRBV19 to TRBJ2-1; 8 positions agree with TRBD1. Trimming removed 5 bases from V and 7 bases from J; junction bases left unmatched: 10. Per germline, CDR1 LNHDA and CDR2 SQIVND (reference sequence). The length of the CDR3 is 15 residues. The CDR3 is CASSYQGALVNEQFF. The CDR3 region has the DNA TGTGCCAGTAGTTATCAGGGGGCCTTGGTGAATGAGCAGTTCTTC.

The gene calls are TRBV7-8 and TRBJ2-1; D gene ambiguous. V lost 2 bases to trimming and J lost 2 bases, with 16 bases between them. The CDR3 loop spans 17 amino acids. The germline CDR1 and CDR2 sequences are SGHVS and FQNEAQ. CDR3 in DNA: TGTGCCAGCAGCTTAATCCCCTTTAGCTCCCCCTACAATGAGCAGTTCTTC. Its protein product is CASSLIPFSSPYNEQFF. The variable domain in full, completed from reference TRBV7-8 and TRBJ2-1, reads GAGVSQSPRYKVAKRGQDVALRCDPISGHVSLFWYQQALGQGPEFLTYFQNEAQLDKSGLPSDRFFAERPEGSVSTLKIQRTQQEDSAVYLCASSLIPFSSPYNEQFFGPGTRLTVL.

This clonotype has just a few counts. The V gene is TRBV5-1, the J gene TRBJ2-5; D not resolved. This CDR3 has 13 residues. Trimming cost V 5 bases and J 5 bases, with 13 bases left between them. CDR1 and CDR2 from the germline V gene are SGHRS and YFSETQ. The CDR3 DNA is TGCGCCAGCAGTTACTCCTCAAGCGAGACCCAGTACTTC. Translation gives CASSYSSSETQYF.

In its sample, this clonotype was seen a few times. This chain links TRBV6-5 with TRBJ2-7, with D unclear. This CDR3 contains 14 residues. The germline CDR1 and CDR2 sequences are MNHEY and SVGAGI. Trimming stripped 4 bases from V and 2 bases from J, with 12 bases between. The CDR3 DNA reads as TGTGCCAGCAGTTTATTCCTTGCGGCCTACGAGCAGTACTTC. Amino acid sequence: CASSLFLAAYEQYF.

The V gene is TRBV20-1, the J gene TRBJ2-1; 9 bases line up with TRBD2. Germline V lookup: CDR1 DFQATT, CDR2 SNEGSKA (reference sequence). The CDR3 consists of 15 residues. After removal of 1 base from V and 4 bases from J, the junction contained 5 bases not matched to a gene. The CDR3 region is CSARGGRARYNEQFF. The DNA for the CDR3 is TGCAGTGCTAGAGGCGGGAGGGCCAGGTACAATGAGCAGTTCTTC.

This clonotype came up a few times. The rearrangement joins TRBV10-3 to TRBJ2-6; D possibly corresponds to TRBD2 (6 bases). Germline loops: CDR1 ENHRY, CDR2 SYGVKD. The CDR3 has 17 residues. Trimming removed 5 bases at V and 0 bases at J, with 14 bases between. The CDR3 sequence is CAISPGTVGSGANVLTF. The CDR3, as DNA: TGTGCCATCAGTCCCGGGACTGTAGGCTCTGGGGCCAACGTCCTGACTTTC.

This clonotype was observed many times. The chain combines TRBV6-4 with TRBJ1-1; unclear D gene. The ends were cut back, 3 bases at V and 0 bases at J, with 5 bases in the middle. The CDR3 contains 13 residues. Germline V gene lookup returns CDR1 MRHNA and CDR2 SNTAGT. CDR3 loop: CASSEAMNTEAFF. The CDR3 DNA is TGTGCCAGCAGTGAGGCAATGAACACTGAAGCTTTCTTT.

This clonotype showed up many times. The rearrangement uses TRBV29-1 and TRBJ2-3; no clear D. The CDR3 length is 16 residues. In germline, CDR1 is SQVTM, CDR2 ANQGSEA. Trimming took off 2 bases at V and 2 bases at J, with 17 bases between the two ends. The CDR3 loop is CSVERADAWVTDTQYF. For the CDR3, the DNA is TGCAGCGTTGAACGGGCGGATGCTTGGGTCACAGATACGCAGTATTTT.

The chain employs TRBV7-6 and TRBJ2-3, with 13 bases matching TRBD2. CDR1 and CDR2 from the germline V gene are SGHVS and FNYEAQ. Trimming at V came to 5 bases and at J to 2 bases, leaving 4 bases not matched to a gene. The CDR3 has 16 residues. The CDR3 nucleotides are TGTGCCAGCAGCCCAGGGACTAGCGGGGACACAGATACGCAGTATTTT. It yields the protein CASSPGTSGDTDTQYF.

The genes are TRBV5-1 and TRBJ1-1; D remains ambiguous. The CDR3 runs to 13 residues. The ends were cut back, 0 bases at V and 5 bases at J, with 8 bases in the middle. The germline CDR1 and CDR2 sequences are SGHRS and YFSETQ. CDR3 sequence: CASSLEYGTEAFF. CDR3 coding DNA: TGCGCCAGCAGCTTGGAATACGGGACTGAAGCTTTCTTT.

Only a few counts were recorded for this clonotype. The V and J genes are TRBV4-3 and TRBJ1-3, with D tentatively TRBD1 (6 bases). The CDR3 has 17 amino acids. V was cut by 5 bases and J by 4 bases, with 21 bases left in between. Per the germline V gene, CDR1 is LGHNA and CDR2 is YSLEER. CDR3: CASSIHQGIAGGNTIYF. CDR3 bases: TGCGCCAGCAGCATACACCAGGGGATCGCGGGGGGAAACACCATATATTTT.

This clonotype was detected a few times. This chain links TRBV2 with TRBJ2-1; TRBD1 agrees at 8 bases. The CDR3 has 17 amino acids. CDR1 is SNHLY and CDR2 is FYNNEI in the germline V gene. The junction had 11 bases not matched to a gene; V was cut back by 6 bases and J by 1 base. CDR3 region: CASRHTGTGRSYNEQFF. DNA for the CDR3: TGTGCCAGCAGGCACACCGGGACAGGAAGGTCCTACAATGAGCAGTTCTTC.

The chain links TRBV5-6 to TRBJ2-5; D remains ambiguous. The V gene lost 0 bases and the J gene lost 5 bases, with 14 bases spanning the gap. Germline assignment: CDR1 SGHDT and CDR2 YYEEEE. This CDR3 is built from 15 residues. The CDR3 reads CASSLGLWGDETQYF. DNA of the CDR3: TGTGCCAGCAGCTTGGGGTTGTGGGGTGATGAGACCCAGTACTTC.

The rearrangement links TRBV20-1 to TRBJ2-7, with 8 bases lining up with TRBD1. This CDR3 has 14 amino acids. Per germline, CDR1 DFQATT and CDR2 SNEGSKA (reference sequence). The V gene end was trimmed by 1 base and the J gene end by 3 bases; junction bases not matched to a gene: 5. The CDR3 sequence: CSARGGTGLYEQYF. The DNA for the CDR3 is TGCAGTGCTAGAGGGGGGACAGGCCTCTACGAGCAGTACTTC.

This clonotype has more than one count but fewer than ten. In DNA, the CDR3 is TGTGCCAGCAGCCCTATCCGAGACCTAACGTATTCACCCCTCCACTTT. Translation: CASSPIRDLTYSPLHF. This chain links TRBV7-9 with TRBJ1-6; D uncertain. Germline assignment: CDR1 SEHNR and CDR2 FQNEAQ (reference sequence). Trimming shortened V by 5 bases and J by 8 bases, and 19 bases separated the two germline ends. The CDR3 totals 16 residues.

The V gene is TRBV7-2, the J gene TRBJ2-1; weak D call: TRBD1 (5 bases). CDR1 is SGHTA, CDR2 FQGNSA, per germline. This CDR3 comprises 15 residues. Deletions cut 5 bases from V and 4 bases from J, with 15 bases between. The CDR3 nucleotides are TGTGCCAGCAGCCCGTTTCTGGGGCCGTACAATGAGCAGTTCTTC. Its protein is CASSPFLGPYNEQFF.

This clonotype was detected many times. The chain couples TRBV28 to TRBJ2-7; no firm D call. The CDR3 loop spans 12 amino acids. The germline V gene encodes CDR1 MDHEN and CDR2 SYDVKM. V dropped 6 bases and J dropped 5 bases, with 11 bases sitting between them. CDR3 protein: CASSRRIHEQYF. CDR3 sequence (DNA): TGTGCCAGCAGCCGACGGATCCACGAGCAGTACTTC.

The chain links TRBV12-3 or TRBV12-4 to TRBJ2-7; either TRBD1 or TRBD2 may fit D (6 bases each). V was clipped by 5 bases and J by 5 bases, with 10 bases between them. The CDR3 has 12 residues. For the CDR3, the DNA is TGTGCCAGCAGTGGGGGGCGGGACGAGCAGTACTTC. Protein product: CASSGGRDEQYF.